This entry lists 26 T cell receptor beta chains sequenced from one sample in a study of blood T cell repertoires in COVID-19. The table came from immunoSEQ multiplex PCR; TCRdb's copy has only in-frame clones and leaves some out. The sample lists just over 150,000 clones, 85% to 95% occurring once. The sequencing sample was made of peripheral blood. These TCRs come from a woman between 45 and 60 years old with acute or convalescent COVID-19.

The chain employs TRBV2 and TRBJ2-2, with 9 nucleotides matching TRBD1. This CDR3 is 15 amino acids long. The germline gives CDR1 SNHLY, CDR2 FYNNEI. Unmatched junction bases numbered 7, after V lost 6 bases and J lost 5 bases. The CDR3 here is CASSDGTGRTGELFF. In DNA form, the CDR3 reads TGTGCCAGCAGCGACGGGACAGGGCGAACCGGGGAGCTGTTTTTT.

The V gene is TRBV5-4, the J gene TRBJ1-2, with a tentative D call TRBD1 (6 bases). There are 15 residues in the CDR3. Germline lookup yields CDR1 SGHNT and CDR2 YYREEE (reference sequence). Trimming left V 6 bases short and J 5 bases short, with 20 bases between. The CDR3 nucleotides read TGTGCCAGCACTCTCTTCACAGGGAATGGGTATGGCTACACCTTC. It is translated as CASTLFTGNGYGYTF. The variable domain in full, with the rest retrieved from reference TRBV5-4 and TRBJ1-2, is ETGVTQSPTHLIKTRGQQVTLRCSSQSGHNTVSWYQQALGQGPQFIFQYYREEENGRGNFPPRFSGLQFPNYSSELNVNALELDDSALYLCASTLFTGNGYGYTFGSGTRLTVV.

The genes are TRBV10-3 and TRBJ1-4; D is possibly TRBD1 (6 bases). Trimming pared 4 bases from V and 0 bases from J, leaving 6 bases between. Germline CDR1 ENHRY, CDR2 SYGVKD. The CDR3 spans 14 residues. The CDR3 nucleotides read TGTGCCATCAGTGGGACAGCAACTAATGAAAAACTGTTTTTT. Translating it yields CAISGTATNEKLFF.

This clone was recorded only once. This sequence joins TRBV7-7 and TRBJ1-4, with 11 bases that match TRBD1. J lost 6 bases, V lost 4 bases, and 10 bases had no gene match. Germline CDR1 reads SSHAT; CDR2 reads FNYEAQ (reference sequence). This CDR3 is built from 17 residues. For the CDR3, the DNA is TGTGCCAGCAGCTGCCCTTGGGACAGGGGGTCTGATGAAAAACTGTTTTTT. It encodes CASSCPWDRGSDEKLFF.

This sequence joins TRBV2 and TRBJ2-7; perhaps TRBD1 as D (5 bases). Germline CDR1 is SNHLY and CDR2 is FYNNEI. Trimming left V 7 bases short and J 6 bases short, with 19 bases between. The CDR3 runs 14 residues. The CDR3: CASKGKGEIREQYF. CDR3 nucleotides: TGTGCCAGCAAGGGAAAAGGGGAAATACGCGAGCAGTACTTC.

The gene calls are TRBV19 and TRBJ2-2; no firm D call. This CDR3 has 15 residues. V was trimmed by 4 bases and J by 0 bases, leaving 9 bases between them. Germline CDR1 LNHDA, CDR2 SQIVND (reference sequence). This CDR3 reads CASSTSYANTGELFF. DNA of the CDR3: TGTGCCAGTAGTACCTCCTATGCGAACACCGGGGAGCTGTTTTTT.

The genes are TRBV2 and TRBJ2-5; the D gene is possibly TRBD1 (6 bases). This CDR3 has 17 residues. The germline V and J ends were trimmed by 11 bases and 0 bases, with 25 bases remaining between them. Looked up from germline, CDR1 is SNHLY and CDR2 is FYNNEI. The CDR3 DNA is TGTGCCCCCCCCCGGACTGCCCAGAGGGGGTACCAAGAGACCCAGTACTTC. This gives the protein CAPPRTAQRGYQETQYF.

The count of this clone is one. V is TRBV6-5 and J is TRBJ1-6; 7 bases align to TRBD1. J lost 7 bases, V lost 7 bases, and 4 bases had no gene match. Germline loops: CDR1 MNHEY, CDR2 SVGAGI. This CDR3 has 13 amino acids. The CDR3: CASNRDRNSPLHF. The CDR3 DNA sequence: TGTGCCAGCAACCGGGACAGAAATTCACCCCTCCACTTT.

The V call is TRBV5-4, the J call TRBJ1-1; D uncertain. The germline V gene encodes CDR1 SGHNT and CDR2 YYREEE (reference sequence). Between the trimmed V and J ends, which lost 4 bases and 1 base, there was a span of 14 bases. This CDR3 region has 15 residues. The CDR3 sequence: CASSLYNWANTEAFF. The CDR3 region has the DNA TGTGCCAGCAGCCTATACAACTGGGCGAACACTGAAGCTTTCTTT.

The CDR3 loop reads CASSRTGTGKAFF. In DNA form, the CDR3 reads TGTGCCAGCAGCCGGACCGGGACAGGGAAAGCTTTCTTT. The chain carries TRBV28 and TRBJ1-1; 9 nucleotides line up with TRBD1. Germline CDR1 reads MDHEN; CDR2 reads SYDVKM. The CDR3 runs 13 residues. Trimming removed 6 bases from V and 9 bases from J; junction bases left unmatched: 8.

V usage is TRBV30 and J usage is TRBJ1-4; D unclear. Germline values: CDR1 GTSNPN, CDR2 SVGIG (reference sequence). The V and J ends lost 0 bases and 8 bases respectively, with 10 bases between them. The CDR3 is made up of 13 amino acids. The CDR3 nucleotides are TGTGCCTGGAGTGTCCTTGGTGCGGAAAAACTGTTTTTT. Amino acids: CAWSVLGAEKLFF. Full variable domain (rest looked up from reference TRBV30 and TRBJ1-4): SQTIHQWPATLVQPVGSPLSLECTVEGTSNPNLYWYRQAAGRGLQLLFYSVGIGQISSEVPQNLSASRPQDRQFILSSKKLLLSDSGFYLCAWSVLGAEKLFFGSGTQLSVL.

This chain uses TRBV6-6 with TRBJ1-1; no definite D call. Trimming pared 6 bases from V and 0 bases from J, leaving 14 bases between. CDR3 length: 15 residues. Germline CDR1 MNHNY, CDR2 SVGAGI (reference sequence). The CDR3 DNA is TGTGCCAGCAGCTTCCATAGAGCCATGAACACTGAAGCTTTCTTT. It is translated as CASSFHRAMNTEAFF.

The rearrangement joins TRBV4-3 to TRBJ2-3; 9 nucleotides agree with TRBD2. With V trimmed by 0 bases and J by 1 base, 8 bases remained unmatched. The CDR3 covers 18 residues. Germline CDR1 is LGHNA and CDR2 is YSLEER. This chain's CDR3 is CASSQEVSGRRGTDTQYF. The CDR3, as DNA: TGCGCCAGCAGCCAAGAGGTTAGCGGGAGACGTGGCACAGATACGCAGTATTTT.

The chain joins TRBV28 to TRBJ1-5, with a possible D match to TRBD1 (6 bases). Between the trimmed V and J ends, which lost 2 bases and 7 bases, there was a span of 15 bases. Germline V gene data show CDR1 as MDHEN and CDR2 as SYDVKM. There are 15 residues in the CDR3. CDR3 sequence reads: CASSLRGRGRQPQHF. The CDR3 coding sequence is TGTGCCAGCAGTTTACGGGGCAGGGGAAGGCAGCCCCAGCATTTT.

V usage is TRBV28 and J usage is TRBJ1-2; 8 nucleotides match TRBD1. This CDR3 comprises 13 residues. V gave up 5 bases and J gave up 4 bases; unmatched junction bases: 3. CDR1 is MDHEN and CDR2 is SYDVKM in the germline V gene. The CDR3 sequence is CASSPTGGYGYTF. CDR3 DNA: TGTGCCAGCAGTCCTACAGGGGGCTATGGCTACACCTTC.

The chain is built from TRBV10-2 and TRBJ1-5; D possibly corresponds to TRBD1 (6 bases). V lost 9 bases to trimming and J lost 6 bases, with 15 bases between them. CDR1 is WSHSY, CDR2 SAAADI, per germline. The CDR3 sequence is 13 residues long. In DNA form, the CDR3 reads TGCGCCAGTACTGACAGGAAAGGTCAGCCCCAGCATTTT. It codes for CASTDRKGQPQHF.

The V and J genes are TRBV9 and TRBJ1-6; TRBD1 might be the D (6 bases). Germline CDR1 and CDR2: SGDLS and YYNGEE. Trimming took 4 bases from V and 6 from J, leaving 14 bases between them. CDR3 length: 15 residues. The CDR3 protein is CASSNQGKPNSPLHF. Here the CDR3 DNA reads TGTGCCAGCAGCAACCAGGGGAAACCTAATTCACCCCTCCACTTT.

The CDR3 protein is CASSEPPNRDRGYNEQFF. The CDR3 nucleotides are TGTGCCAGCAGTGAACCACCAAACCGGGACAGGGGCTACAATGAGCAGTTCTTC. The chain has TRBV6-1 and TRBJ2-1; 10 bases align to TRBD1. The CDR3 spans 18 residues. Germline CDR1 MNHNS, CDR2 SASEGT. Unmatched junction bases numbered 10, after V lost 2 bases and J lost 3 bases.

This chain links TRBV4-1 with TRBJ1-2; D ambiguous. This CDR3 contains 14 residues. The V end lost 2 bases, the J end lost 2 bases, and 9 bases lay between the germline ends. Germline V gene sequence: CDR1 MGHRA, CDR2 YSYEKL. CDR3 nucleotides: TGCGCCAGCAGCCAATTTGAGTTCAACTATGGCTACACCTTC. This encodes CASSQFEFNYGYTF.

This rearrangement joins TRBV9 to TRBJ1-3; maybe TRBD1 (5 bases). Trimming stripped 3 bases from V and 3 bases from J, with 13 bases between. This CDR3 comprises 15 residues. CDR1 is SGDLS, CDR2 YYNGEE, per germline. The chain's CDR3 is CASSAGRTSGNTIYF. Here the CDR3 DNA reads TGTGCCAGCAGCGCGGGTCGGACAAGTGGAAACACCATATATTTT.

This chain connects TRBV4-3 to TRBJ2-1; D possibly corresponds to TRBD1 (6 bases). The V and J ends lost 1 base and 5 bases respectively, with 9 bases between them. This CDR3 has 14 amino acids. Germline V gene sequence: CDR1 LGHNA, CDR2 YSLEER. The CDR3 region has the DNA TGCGCCAGCAGCCAAGTTCAGGGGCACAATGAGCAGTTCTTC. Protein: CASSQVQGHNEQFF.

The gene calls are TRBV5-1 and TRBJ1-4, with 7 bases identical to TRBD1. Trimming cost V 0 bases and J 8 bases; bases outside gene matches: 4. Germline lookup yields CDR1 SGHRS and CDR2 YFSETQ. This CDR3 is built from 14 residues. This CDR3 is CASSLEGAPEKLFF. The CDR3 DNA reads as TGCGCCAGCAGCTTGGAGGGGGCCCCAGAAAAACTGTTTTTT.

This sequence joins TRBV5-1 and TRBJ1-1; no firm D call. The CDR3 contains 15 residues. V lost 4 bases and J 2 bases, leaving 15 bases between the germline ends. Germline V gives CDR1 SGHRS, CDR2 YFSETQ. CDR3 sequence reads: CASSPSPGRNTEAFF. The CDR3 nucleotides read TGCGCCAGCAGCCCCAGCCCGGGGAGAAACACTGAAGCTTTCTTT.

This chain links TRBV5-1 with TRBJ2-6; the D gene is possibly TRBD2 (5 bases). Germline V gene data show CDR1 as SGHRS and CDR2 as YFSETQ. The CDR3 has 15 residues. V was pared by 4 bases and J by 0 bases, with 8 bases between. The CDR3 bases are TGCGCCAGCAGCCCGCTAGCCTCTGGGGCCAACGTCCTGACTTTC. As protein: CASSPLASGANVLTF.

This chain links TRBV5-8 with TRBJ1-1; D is uncertain. Germline CDR1 reads SGHTS; CDR2 reads YDEGEE. V lost 5 bases to trimming and J lost 1 base, with 9 bases between them. The CDR3 is 13 residues long. CDR3 loop: CASRWPGNTEAFF. The CDR3, as DNA: TGTGCCAGCAGGTGGCCTGGGAACACTGAAGCTTTCTTT.

The rearrangement uses TRBV6-4 and TRBJ1-1; D is unresolved. The germline V and J ends were trimmed by 3 bases and 4 bases, with 9 bases remaining between them. Germline CDR1 reads MRHNA; CDR2 reads SNTAGT. This CDR3 region has 13 residues. This chain's CDR3 is CASSEARGTEAFF. The CDR3 DNA sequence: TGTGCCAGCAGTGAAGCCCGGGGCACTGAAGCTTTCTTT.